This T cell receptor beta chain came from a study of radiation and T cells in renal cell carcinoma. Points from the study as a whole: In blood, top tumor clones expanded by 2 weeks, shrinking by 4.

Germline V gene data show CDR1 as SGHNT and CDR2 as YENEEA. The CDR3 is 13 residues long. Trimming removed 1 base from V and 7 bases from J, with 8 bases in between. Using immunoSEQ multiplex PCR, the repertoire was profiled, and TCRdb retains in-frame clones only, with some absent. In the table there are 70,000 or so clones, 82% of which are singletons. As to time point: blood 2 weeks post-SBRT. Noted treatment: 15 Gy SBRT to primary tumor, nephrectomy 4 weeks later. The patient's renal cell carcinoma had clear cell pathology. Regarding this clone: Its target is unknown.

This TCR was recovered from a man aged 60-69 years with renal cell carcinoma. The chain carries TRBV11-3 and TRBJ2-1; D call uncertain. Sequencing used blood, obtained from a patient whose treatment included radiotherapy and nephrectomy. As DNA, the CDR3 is TGTGCCAGCAGCTTAGTGAATCATAATGAGCAGTTCTTC. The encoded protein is CASSLVNHNEQFF.